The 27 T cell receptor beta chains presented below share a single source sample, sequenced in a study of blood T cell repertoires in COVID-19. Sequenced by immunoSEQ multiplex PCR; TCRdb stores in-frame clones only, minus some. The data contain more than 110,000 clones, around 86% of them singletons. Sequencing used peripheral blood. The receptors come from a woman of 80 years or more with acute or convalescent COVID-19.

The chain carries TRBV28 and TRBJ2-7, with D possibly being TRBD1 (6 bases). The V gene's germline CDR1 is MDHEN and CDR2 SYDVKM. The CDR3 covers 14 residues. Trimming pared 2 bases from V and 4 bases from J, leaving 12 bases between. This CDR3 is CASSLQGLYYEQYF. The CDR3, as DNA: TGTGCCAGCAGTTTACAGGGGCTATATTACGAGCAGTACTTC. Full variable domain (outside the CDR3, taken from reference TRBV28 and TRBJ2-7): DVKVTQSSRYLVKRTGEKVFLECVQDMDHENMFWYRQDPGLGLRLIYFSYDVKMKEKGDIPEGYSVSREKKERFSLILESASTNQTSMYLCASSLQGLYYEQYFGPGTRLTVT.

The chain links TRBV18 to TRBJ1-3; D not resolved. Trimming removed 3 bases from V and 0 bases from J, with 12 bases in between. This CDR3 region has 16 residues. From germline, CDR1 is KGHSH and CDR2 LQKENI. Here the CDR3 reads CASSPSGRASGNTIYF. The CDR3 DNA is TGTGCCAGCTCACCGTCCGGGAGGGCCTCTGGAAACACCATATATTTT.

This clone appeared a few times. In DNA, the CDR3 is TGTGCCAGCAGCCTTGCCGACGTGGGCTTCTACGAGCAGTACTTC. Translation gives CASSLADVGFYEQYF. The chain links TRBV3-1 (or the pseudogene TRBV3-2) to TRBJ2-7; no clear D gene. Per the germline V gene, CDR1 is LGHDT and CDR2 is YNNKEL (reference sequence). The CDR3 runs to 15 residues. Trimming shortened V by 4 bases and J by 3 bases, and 16 bases separated the two germline ends.

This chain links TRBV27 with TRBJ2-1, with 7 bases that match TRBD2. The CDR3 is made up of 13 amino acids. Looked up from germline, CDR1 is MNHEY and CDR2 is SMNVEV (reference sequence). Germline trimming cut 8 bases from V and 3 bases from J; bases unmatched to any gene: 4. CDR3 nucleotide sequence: TGTGCCAGCGGGCTAGCGGTCTACAATGAGCAGTTCTTC. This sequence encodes CASGLAVYNEQFF.

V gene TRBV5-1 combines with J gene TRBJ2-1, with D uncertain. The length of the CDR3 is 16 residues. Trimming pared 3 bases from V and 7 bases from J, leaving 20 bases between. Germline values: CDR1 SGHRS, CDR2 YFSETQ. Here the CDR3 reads CASSSGGLRSGNEQFF. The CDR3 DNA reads TGCGCCAGCAGCTCCGGCGGTCTCCGCTCTGGGAATGAGCAGTTCTTC.

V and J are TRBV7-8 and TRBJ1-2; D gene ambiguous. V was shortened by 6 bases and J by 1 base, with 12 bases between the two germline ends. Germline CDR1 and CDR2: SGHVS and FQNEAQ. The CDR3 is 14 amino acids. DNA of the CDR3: TGTGCCAGCAGTATCCTGGACTTTAACTATGGCTACACCTTC. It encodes CASSILDFNYGYTF.

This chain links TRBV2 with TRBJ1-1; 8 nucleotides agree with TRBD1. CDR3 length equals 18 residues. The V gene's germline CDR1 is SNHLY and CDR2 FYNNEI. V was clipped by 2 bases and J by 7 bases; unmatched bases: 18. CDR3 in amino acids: CASSELRQGANWALEAFF. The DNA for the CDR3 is TGTGCCAGCAGTGAATTGCGGCAGGGGGCGAATTGGGCGCTTGAAGCTTTCTTT. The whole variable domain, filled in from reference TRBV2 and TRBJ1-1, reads EPEVTQTPSHQVTQMGQEVILRCVPISNHLYFYWYRQILGQKVEFLVSFYNNEISEKSEIFDDQFSVERPDGSNFTLKIRSTKLEDSAMYFCASSELRQGANWALEAFFGQGTRLTVV.

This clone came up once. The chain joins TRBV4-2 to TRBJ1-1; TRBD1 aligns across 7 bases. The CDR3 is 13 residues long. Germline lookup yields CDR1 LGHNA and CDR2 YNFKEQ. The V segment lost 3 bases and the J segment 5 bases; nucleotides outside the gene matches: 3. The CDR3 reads CASSQDRLTEAFF. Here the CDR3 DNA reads TGTGCCAGCAGCCAGGACAGGTTGACTGAAGCTTTCTTT.

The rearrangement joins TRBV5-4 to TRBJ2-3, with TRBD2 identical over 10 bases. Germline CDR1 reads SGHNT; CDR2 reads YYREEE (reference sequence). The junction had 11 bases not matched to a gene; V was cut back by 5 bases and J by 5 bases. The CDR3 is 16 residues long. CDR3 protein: CASRRKREGRVDTQYF. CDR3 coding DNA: TGTGCCAGCAGACGTAAGCGGGAGGGCCGTGTAGATACGCAGTATTTT.

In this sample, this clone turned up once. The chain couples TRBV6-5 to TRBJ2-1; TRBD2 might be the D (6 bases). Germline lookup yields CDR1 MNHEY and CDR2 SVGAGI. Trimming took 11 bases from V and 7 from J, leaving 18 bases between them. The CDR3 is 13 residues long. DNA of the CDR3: TGTGCCGGCGGACTACTGATATCGAATGAGCAGTTCTTC. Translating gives CAGGLLISNEQFF.

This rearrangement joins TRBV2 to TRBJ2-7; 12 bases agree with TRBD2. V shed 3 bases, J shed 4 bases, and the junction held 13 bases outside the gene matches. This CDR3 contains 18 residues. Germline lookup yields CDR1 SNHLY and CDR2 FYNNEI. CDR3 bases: TGTGCCAGCAGTGACGCCCTTACTAGCGGGAGGTCGTCGTACGAGCAGTACTTC. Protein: CASSDALTSGRSSYEQYF.

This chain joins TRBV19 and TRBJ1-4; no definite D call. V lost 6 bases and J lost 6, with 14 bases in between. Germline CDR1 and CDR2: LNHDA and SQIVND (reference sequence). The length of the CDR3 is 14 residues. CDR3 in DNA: TGTGCCAGTAGCCCCGAGAGGGCGGATGAAAAACTGTTTTTT. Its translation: CASSPERADEKLFF.

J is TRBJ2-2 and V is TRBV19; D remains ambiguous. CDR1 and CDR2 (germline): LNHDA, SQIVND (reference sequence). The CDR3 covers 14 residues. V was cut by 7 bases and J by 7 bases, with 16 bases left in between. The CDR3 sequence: CASTPRHIVGELFF. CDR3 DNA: TGTGCCAGTACACCTCGACATATCGTCGGGGAGCTGTTTTTT.

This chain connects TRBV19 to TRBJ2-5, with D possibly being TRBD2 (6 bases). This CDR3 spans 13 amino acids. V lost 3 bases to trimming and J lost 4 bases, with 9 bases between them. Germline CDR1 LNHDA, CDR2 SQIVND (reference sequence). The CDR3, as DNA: TGTGCCAGTAGTATGATCGGGGGAGAGACCCAGTACTTC. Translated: CASSMIGGETQYF.

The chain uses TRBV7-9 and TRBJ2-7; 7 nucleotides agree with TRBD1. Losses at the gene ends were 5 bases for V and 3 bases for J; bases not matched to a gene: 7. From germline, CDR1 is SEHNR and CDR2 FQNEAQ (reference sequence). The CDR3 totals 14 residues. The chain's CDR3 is CASSPGTVFYEQYF. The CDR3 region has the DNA TGTGCCAGCAGCCCCGGGACAGTTTTCTACGAGCAGTACTTC.

The CDR3 here is CASSQGTFGTLEQYF. Here the CDR3 DNA reads TGCGCCAGCAGCCAAGGGACATTTGGCACTTTGGAGCAGTACTTC. The J gene is TRBJ2-7, the V gene TRBV4-1, with D maybe TRBD1 (5 bases). Germline values: CDR1 MGHRA, CDR2 YSYEKL. Trimming shortened V by 1 base and J by 7 bases, and 17 bases separated the two germline ends. This CDR3 has 15 residues.

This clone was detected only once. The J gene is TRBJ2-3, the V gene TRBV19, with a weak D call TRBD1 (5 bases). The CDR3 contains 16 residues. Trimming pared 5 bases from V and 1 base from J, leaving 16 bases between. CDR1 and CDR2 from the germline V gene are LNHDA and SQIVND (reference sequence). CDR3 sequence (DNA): TGTGCCAGTAGTGCGGCCGTCGACAGAGGCACAGATACGCAGTATTTT. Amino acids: CASSAAVDRGTDTQYF.

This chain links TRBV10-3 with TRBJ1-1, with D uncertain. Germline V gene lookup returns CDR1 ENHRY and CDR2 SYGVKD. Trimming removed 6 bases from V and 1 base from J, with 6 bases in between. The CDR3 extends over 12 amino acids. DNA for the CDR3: TGTGCCATCAGCCCATGGAACACTGAAGCTTTCTTT. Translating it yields CAISPWNTEAFF.

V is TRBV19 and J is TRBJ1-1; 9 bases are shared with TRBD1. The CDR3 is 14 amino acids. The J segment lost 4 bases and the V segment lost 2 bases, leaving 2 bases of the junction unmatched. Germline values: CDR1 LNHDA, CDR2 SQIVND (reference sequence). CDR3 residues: CASSIPDRGTEAFF. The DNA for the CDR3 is TGTGCCAGTAGTATACCGGACAGGGGCACTGAAGCTTTCTTT.

CDR3 DNA: TGTGCCAGCAGTTACGGGACTACGACTCGGTGGGAGACCCAGTACTTC. This sequence encodes CASSYGTTTRWETQYF. V gene TRBV6-6 combines with J gene TRBJ2-5; TRBD2 aligns across 7 bases. Germline V CDR1 and CDR2: MNHNY, SVGAGI (reference sequence). The CDR3 length is 16 residues. V shed 2 bases and J 5 bases; nucleotides not matched to a gene: 11.

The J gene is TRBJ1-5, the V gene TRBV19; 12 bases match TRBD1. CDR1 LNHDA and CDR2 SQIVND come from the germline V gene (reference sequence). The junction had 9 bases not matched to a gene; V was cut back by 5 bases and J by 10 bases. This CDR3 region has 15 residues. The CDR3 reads CASSDRDRGLGPQHF. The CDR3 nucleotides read TGTGCCAGTAGTGACCGGGACAGGGGGCTTGGTCCCCAGCATTTT.

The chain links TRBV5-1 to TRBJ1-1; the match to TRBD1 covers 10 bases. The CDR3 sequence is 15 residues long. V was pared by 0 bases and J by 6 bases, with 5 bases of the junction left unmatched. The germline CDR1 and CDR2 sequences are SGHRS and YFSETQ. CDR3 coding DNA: TGCGCCAGCAGCTTGGAACGGACAGGGGGACCTGAAGCTTTCTTT. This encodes CASSLERTGGPEAFF.

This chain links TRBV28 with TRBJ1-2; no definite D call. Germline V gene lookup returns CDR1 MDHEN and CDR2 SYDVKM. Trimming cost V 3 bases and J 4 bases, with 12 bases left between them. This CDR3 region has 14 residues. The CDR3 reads CASSFKSQRYGYTF. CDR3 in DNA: TGTGCCAGCAGTTTTAAGTCGCAGCGCTATGGCTACACCTTC.

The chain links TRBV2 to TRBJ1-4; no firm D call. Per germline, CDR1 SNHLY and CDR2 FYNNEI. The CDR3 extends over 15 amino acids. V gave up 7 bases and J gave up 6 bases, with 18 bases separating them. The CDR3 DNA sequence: TGTGCCAGCAATCCTACCGGGTCTCGCGATGAAAAACTGTTTTTT. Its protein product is CASNPTGSRDEKLFF.

The CDR3 is CASSSLGSGGLPYEQYF. The CDR3 DNA reads as TGTGCCAGCAGCTCCCTAGGGTCGGGGGGGCTTCCCTACGAGCAGTACTTC. The chain recombines TRBV5-4 with TRBJ2-7, with TRBD2 identical over 8 bases. The CDR3 is made up of 17 amino acids. Germline V gene data show CDR1 as SGHNT and CDR2 as YYREEE (reference sequence). V trimming: 3 bases; J trimming: 2 bases; junction bases outside the gene matches: 13.

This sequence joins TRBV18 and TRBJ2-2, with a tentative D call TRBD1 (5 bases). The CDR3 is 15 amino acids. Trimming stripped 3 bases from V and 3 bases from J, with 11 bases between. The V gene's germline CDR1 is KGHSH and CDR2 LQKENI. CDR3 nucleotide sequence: TGTGCCAGCTCACCCACTACGACAGACACCGGGGAGCTGTTTTTT. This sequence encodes CASSPTTTDTGELFF.

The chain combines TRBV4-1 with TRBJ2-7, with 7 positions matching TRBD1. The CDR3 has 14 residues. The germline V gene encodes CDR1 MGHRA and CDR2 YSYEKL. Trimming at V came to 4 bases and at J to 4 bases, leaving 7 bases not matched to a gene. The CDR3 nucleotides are TGCGCCAGCAGCCCCGAGGGACAGAGGTACGAGCAGTACTTC. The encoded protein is CASSPEGQRYEQYF.